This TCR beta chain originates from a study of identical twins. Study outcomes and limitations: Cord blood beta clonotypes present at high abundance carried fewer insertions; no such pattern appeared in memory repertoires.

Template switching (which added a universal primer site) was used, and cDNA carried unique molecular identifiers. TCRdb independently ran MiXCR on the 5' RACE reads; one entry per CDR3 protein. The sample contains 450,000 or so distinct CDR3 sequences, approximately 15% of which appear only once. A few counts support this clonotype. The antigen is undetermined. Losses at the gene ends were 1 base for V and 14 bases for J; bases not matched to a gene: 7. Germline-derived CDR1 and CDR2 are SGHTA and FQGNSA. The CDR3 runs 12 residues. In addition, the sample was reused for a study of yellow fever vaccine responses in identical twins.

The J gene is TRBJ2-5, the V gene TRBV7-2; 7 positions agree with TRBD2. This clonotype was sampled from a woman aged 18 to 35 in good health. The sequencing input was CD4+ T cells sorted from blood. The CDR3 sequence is CASSLEWGLQYF. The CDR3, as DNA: TGTGCCAGCAGCTTAGAGTGGGGACTACAATACTTC.